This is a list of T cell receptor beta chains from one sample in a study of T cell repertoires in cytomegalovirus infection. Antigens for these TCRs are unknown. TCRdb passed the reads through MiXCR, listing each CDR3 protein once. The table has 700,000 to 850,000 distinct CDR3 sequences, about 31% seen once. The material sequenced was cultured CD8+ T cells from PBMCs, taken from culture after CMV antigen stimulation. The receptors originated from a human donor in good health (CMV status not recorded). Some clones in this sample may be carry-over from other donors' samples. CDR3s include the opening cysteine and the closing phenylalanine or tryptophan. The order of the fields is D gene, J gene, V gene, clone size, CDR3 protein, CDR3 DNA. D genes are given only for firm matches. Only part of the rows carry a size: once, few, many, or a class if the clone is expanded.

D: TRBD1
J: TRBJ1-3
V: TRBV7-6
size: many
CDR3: CASSSGQGVTGNTIYF
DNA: TGTGCCAGCAGCTCGGGACAGGGGGTTACTGGAAACACCATATATTTT

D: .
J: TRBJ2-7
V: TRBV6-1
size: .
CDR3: CASSTAQGTTYEQYF
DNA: TGTGCCAGCAGTACCGCACAGGGAACAACCTACGAGCAGTACTTC

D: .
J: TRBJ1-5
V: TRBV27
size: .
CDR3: CASSSANRVRPQHF
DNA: TGTGCCAGCAGTTCGGCTAACAGGGTACGGCCCCAGCATTTT

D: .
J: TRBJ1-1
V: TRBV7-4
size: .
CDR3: CVSSTRQSMNTEAFF
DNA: TGTGTCAGCAGCACCAGACAGAGCATGAACACTGAAGCTTTCTTT

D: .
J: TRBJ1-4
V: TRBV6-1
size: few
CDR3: CASSERTAHATNEKLFF
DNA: TGTGCCAGCAGTGAGAGGACAGCGCATGCAACTAATGAAAAACTGTTTTTT

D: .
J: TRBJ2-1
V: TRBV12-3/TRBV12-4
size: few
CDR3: CASSFNVPLGEQFF
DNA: TGTGCCAGCAGTTTCAACGTCCCCCTGGGGGAGCAGTTCTTC

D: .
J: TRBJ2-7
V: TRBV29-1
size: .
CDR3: CSVEVRDPYEQYF
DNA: TGCAGCGTTGAAGTTAGGGATCCCTACGAGCAGTACTTC

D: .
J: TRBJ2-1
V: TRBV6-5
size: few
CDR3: CASSKGSGNEQFF
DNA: TGTGCCAGCAGCAAGGGTTCGGGCAATGAGCAGTTCTTC

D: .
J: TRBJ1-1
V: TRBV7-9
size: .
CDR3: CASSPYRTEAFF
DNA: TGTGCCAGCAGCCCGTACCGGACTGAAGCTTTCTTT

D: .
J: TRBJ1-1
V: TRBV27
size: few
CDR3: CASSLYPTGAEAFF
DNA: TGTGCCAGCAGTTTATACCCCACCGGGGCTGAAGCTTTCTTT

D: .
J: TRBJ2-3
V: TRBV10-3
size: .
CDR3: CAISEVSTDTQYF
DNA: TGTGCCATCAGCGAAGTTTCCACAGATACGCAGTATTTT

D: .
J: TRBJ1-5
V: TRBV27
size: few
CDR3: CASSSRHGGLQPQHF
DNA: TGTGCCAGCAGTTCGCGCCACGGCGGTCTTCAGCCCCAGCATTTT

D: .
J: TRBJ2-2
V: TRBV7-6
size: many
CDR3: CASSPWDETGELFF
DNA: TGTGCCAGCAGCCCCTGGGACGAGACCGGGGAGCTGTTTTTT

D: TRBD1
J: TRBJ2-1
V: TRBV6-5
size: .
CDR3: CASSLGQGAAQGQFF
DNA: TGTGCCAGCAGTTTGGGACAGGGGGCGGCCCAAGGGCAGTTCTTC

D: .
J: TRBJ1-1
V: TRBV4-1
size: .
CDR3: CASSQVQVNTEAFF
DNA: TGCGCCAGCAGCCAAGTTCAGGTGAACACTGAAGCTTTCTTT

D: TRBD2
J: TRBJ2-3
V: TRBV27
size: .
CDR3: CASTIAGGTDTQYF
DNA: TGTGCCAGCACCATAGCGGGGGGCACAGATACGCAGTATTTT

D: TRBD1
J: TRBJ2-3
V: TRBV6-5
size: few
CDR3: CASSYWGTGATDTQYF
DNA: TGTGCCAGCAGTTACTGGGGGACAGGGGCGACAGATACGCAGTATTTT

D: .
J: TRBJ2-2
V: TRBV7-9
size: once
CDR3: CANSLGGGIGELFF
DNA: TGTGCCAACAGCTTAGGTGGCGGGATCGGGGAGCTGTTTTTT

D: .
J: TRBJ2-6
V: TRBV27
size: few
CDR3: CASGHDSGANVLTF
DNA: TGTGCCAGCGGACATGACTCTGGGGCCAACGTCCTGACTTTC

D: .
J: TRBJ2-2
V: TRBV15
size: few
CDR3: CATSSRDKNTGELFF
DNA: TGTGCCACCAGCAGCCGGGACAAGAACACCGGGGAGCTGTTTTTT

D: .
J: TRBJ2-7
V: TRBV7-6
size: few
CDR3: CASSSGASEQYF
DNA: TGTGCCAGCAGCTCAGGGGCCAGTGAGCAGTACTTC

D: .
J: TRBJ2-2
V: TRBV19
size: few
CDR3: CASSIARAWGGELFF
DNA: TGTGCCAGTAGTATAGCTCGGGCCTGGGGCGGGGAGCTGTTTTTT

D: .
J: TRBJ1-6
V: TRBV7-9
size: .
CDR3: CASSSARDAKNSYNSPLHF
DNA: TGTGCCAGCAGCTCAGCCCGGGACGCCAAGAACTCCTATAATTCACCCCTCCACTTT

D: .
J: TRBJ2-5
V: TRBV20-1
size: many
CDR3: CSARDRGVETQYF
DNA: TGCAGTGCTAGAGATAGGGGAGTTGAGACCCAGTACTTC

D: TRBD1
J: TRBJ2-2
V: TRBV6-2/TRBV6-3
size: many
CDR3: CASSWGTGNTGELFF
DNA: TGTGCCAGCAGTTGGGGGACAGGGAACACCGGGGAGCTGTTTTTT

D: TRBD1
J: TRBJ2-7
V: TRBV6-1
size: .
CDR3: CASSYTGTGFDEQYF
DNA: TGTGCCAGCAGTTACACCGGGACAGGGTTTGACGAGCAGTACTTC

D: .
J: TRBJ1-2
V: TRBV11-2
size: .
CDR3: CASSWGPGPDGYTF
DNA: TGTGCCAGCAGCTGGGGCCCAGGGCCGGATGGCTACACCTTC

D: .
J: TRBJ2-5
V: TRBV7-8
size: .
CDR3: CVSSLFGGAAGETQYF
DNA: TGTGTCAGCAGCTTGTTCGGAGGGGCAGCCGGTGAGACCCAGTACTTC

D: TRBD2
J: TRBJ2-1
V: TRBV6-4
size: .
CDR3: CVSSEGGGRYNEQFF
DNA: TGTGTCAGCAGTGAAGGCGGGGGTCGCTACAATGAGCAGTTCTTC

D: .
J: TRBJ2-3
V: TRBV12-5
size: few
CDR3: CASGPDYRSTDTQYF
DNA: TGTGCTAGTGGCCCGGACTACCGTAGCACAGATACGCAGTATTTT

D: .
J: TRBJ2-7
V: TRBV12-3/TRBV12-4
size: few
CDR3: CASSPFAGVDYEQYF
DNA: TGTGCCAGCAGCCCGTTCGCAGGGGTAGACTACGAGCAGTACTTC

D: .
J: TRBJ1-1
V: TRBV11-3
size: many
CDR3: CASSFTTLVLPISREDTEAFF
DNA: TGTGCCAGCAGCTTCACCACCCTCGTCCTACCCATTAGCCGAGAGGACACTGAAGCTTTCTTT

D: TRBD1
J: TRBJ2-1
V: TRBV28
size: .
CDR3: CASSPLALDRGRYNEQFF
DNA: TGTGCCAGCAGTCCGCTCGCCTTGGACAGGGGAAGATACAATGAGCAGTTCTTC

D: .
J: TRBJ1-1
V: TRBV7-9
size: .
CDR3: CASSTLEAFF
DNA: TGTGCCAGCAGCACCCTTGAAGCTTTCTTT

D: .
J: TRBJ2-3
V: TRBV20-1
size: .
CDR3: CSAPDRSTDTQYF
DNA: TGCAGTGCCCCCGACAGGAGCACAGATACGCAGTATTTT

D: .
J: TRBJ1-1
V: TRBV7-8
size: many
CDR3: CASSLAVWANTEAFF
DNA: TGTGCCAGCAGCTTAGCGGTTTGGGCCAACACTGAAGCTTTCTTT

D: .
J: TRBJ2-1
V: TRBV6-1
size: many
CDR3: CASNFGGHEQFF
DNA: TGTGCCAGCAATTTCGGGGGCCATGAGCAGTTCTTC

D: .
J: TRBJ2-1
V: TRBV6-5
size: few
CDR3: CASSYYRYNEQFF
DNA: TGTGCCAGCAGTTACTACAGATACAATGAGCAGTTCTTC

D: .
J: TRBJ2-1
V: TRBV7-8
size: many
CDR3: CASSTEQAYNEQFF
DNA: TGTGCCAGCAGCACTGAACAGGCCTACAATGAGCAGTTCTTC

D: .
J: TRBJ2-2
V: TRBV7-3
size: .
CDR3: CASSPYRNTGELCF
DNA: TGTGCCAGCAGCCCGTATAGGAACACCGGGGAGCTGTGTTTT

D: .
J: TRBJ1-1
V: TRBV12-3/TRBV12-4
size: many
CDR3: CASSLEGSIEAFF
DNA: TGTGCCAGCAGTTTGGAAGGGAGCATTGAAGCTTTCTTT

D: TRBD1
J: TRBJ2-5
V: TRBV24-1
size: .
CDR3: CATSDPGQGRETQYF
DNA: TGTGCCACCAGTGATCCCGGACAGGGCAGGGAGACCCAGTACTTC

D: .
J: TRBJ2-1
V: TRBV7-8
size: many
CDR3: CASSPGTLNADEQFF
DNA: TGTGCCAGCAGCCCCGGGACACTGAATGCCGATGAGCAGTTCTTC

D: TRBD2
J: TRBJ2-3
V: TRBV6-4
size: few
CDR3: CASSRDYWRGGDTQYF
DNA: TGTGCCAGCAGTCGGGACTATTGGCGCGGGGGGGATACGCAGTATTTT

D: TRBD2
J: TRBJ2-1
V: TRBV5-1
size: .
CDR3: CASSESLAGGYNEQFF
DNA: TGCGCCAGCAGCGAATCCCTAGCGGGGGGTTACAATGAGCAGTTCTTC

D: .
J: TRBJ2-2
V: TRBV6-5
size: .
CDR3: CASSYSRGRPTGELFF
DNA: TGTGCCAGCAGTTACTCGAGGGGTAGACCCACCGGGGAGCTGTTTTTT

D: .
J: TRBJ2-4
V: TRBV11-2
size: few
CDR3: CASSLIDGDIQYF
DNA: TGTGCCAGCAGCTTAATTGATGGGGACATTCAGTACTTC

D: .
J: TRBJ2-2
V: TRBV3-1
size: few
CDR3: CASSHPTLPNTGELFF
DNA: TGTGCCAGCAGCCATCCGACCCTTCCAAACACCGGGGAGCTGTTTTTT

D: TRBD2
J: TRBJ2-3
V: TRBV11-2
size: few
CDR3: CASSLETGGPTDTQYF
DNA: TGTGCCAGCAGCTTAGAGACGGGGGGGCCCACAGATACGCAGTATTTT

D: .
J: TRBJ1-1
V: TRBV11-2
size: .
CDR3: CASSLGPVTNTEAFF
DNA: TGTGCCAGCAGCTTAGGCCCAGTTACGAACACTGAAGCTTTCTTT